These 27 T cell receptor beta chains were all obtained from the same sample, sequenced in a study of technical replicates of blood from four donors. TCRdb's copy holds only in-frame clones and misses some; the assay was immunoSEQ multiplex PCR. The table shows some 70,000 clones, with 95% to 97% occurring only once. Sequencing was carried out using T cells isolated from PBMCs. These receptors all stem from a human donor in good health.

V gene TRBV9 combines with J gene TRBJ2-3; D perhaps matches TRBD2 (5 bases). The CDR3 is 15 amino acids. Between the trimmed V and J ends, which lost 4 bases and 2 bases, there was a span of 14 bases. CDR1 and CDR2 (germline): SGDLS, YYNGEE. CDR3 sequence reads: CASSPEGSYTDTQYF. The CDR3 nucleotides read TGTGCCAGCAGCCCAGAAGGGAGTTACACAGATACGCAGTATTTT.

The chain recombines TRBV5-6 with TRBJ2-5; no clear D. The CDR3 spans 14 residues. Germline-derived CDR1 and CDR2 are SGHDT and YYEEEE. The ends were cut back, 4 bases at V and 2 bases at J, with 12 bases in the middle. The CDR3 region is CASSQRWSQETQYF. CDR3 bases: TGTGCCAGCAGCCAAAGGTGGAGTCAAGAGACCCAGTACTTC.

The chain uses TRBV5-4 and TRBJ2-2; 8 positions agree with TRBD1. V was clipped by 0 bases and J by 4 bases; unmatched bases: 8. The CDR3 is 17 amino acids. Per germline, CDR1 SGHNT and CDR2 YYREEE (reference sequence). CDR3 sequence (DNA): TGTGCCAGCAGCTTGGGCTGGACAGGGAGGTCCACCGGGGAGCTGTTTTTT. This sequence encodes CASSLGWTGRSTGELFF.

The CDR3 sequence: CASSREPGTGGYEQYF. CDR3 in DNA: TGTGCCAGCAGTCGAGAGCCCGGGACAGGGGGTTACGAGCAGTACTTC. This rearrangement joins TRBV28 to TRBJ2-7; 11 positions match TRBD1. Germline loops: CDR1 MDHEN, CDR2 SYDVKM. This CDR3 is 16 amino acids long. V lost 5 bases and J lost 4; bases outside the gene matches: 10.

V usage is TRBV14 and J usage is TRBJ1-1; D gene uncertain. V was shortened by 4 bases and J by 2 bases, with 20 bases between the two germline ends. Looked up from germline, CDR1 is SGHDN and CDR2 is FVKESK. The CDR3 runs 17 residues. In DNA form, the CDR3 reads TGTGCCAGCAGCCCATCATCGGAGGACCTGATCAACACTGAAGCTTTCTTT. It codes for CASSPSSEDLINTEAFF.

The gene calls are TRBV30 and TRBJ1-4; 7 bases map to TRBD1. Trimming removed 3 bases from V and 4 bases from J; junction bases left unmatched: 2. Germline CDR1 is GTSNPN and CDR2 is SVGIG (reference sequence). This CDR3 has 13 amino acids. CDR3 nucleotide sequence: TGTGCCTGGAGGGACAGGAATAATGAAAAACTGTTTTTT. This encodes CAWRDRNNEKLFF. Full variable domain (missing parts from reference TRBV30 and TRBJ1-4): SQTIHQWPATLVQPVGSPLSLECTVEGTSNPNLYWYRQAAGRGLQLLFYSVGIGQISSEVPQNLSASRPQDRQFILSSKKLLLSDSGFYLCAWRDRNNEKLFFGSGTQLSVL.

This clone was observed a single time. The rearrangement links TRBV2 to TRBJ2-2, with TRBD1 as a possible D gene (5 bases). Trimming pared 4 bases from V and 3 bases from J, leaving 6 bases between. Germline CDR1 SNHLY, CDR2 FYNNEI. This CDR3 has 13 residues. The CDR3 spells CASSVGDTGELFF. CDR3 nucleotide sequence: TGTGCCAGCAGTGTAGGGGACACCGGGGAGCTGTTTTTT. Looking up the rest from reference TRBV2 and TRBJ2-2 gives the full variable domain: EPEVTQTPSHQVTQMGQEVILRCVPISNHLYFYWYRQILGQKVEFLVSFYNNEISEKSEIFDDQFSVERPDGSNFTLKIRSTKLEDSAMYFCASSVGDTGELFFGEGSRLTVL.

As for this clone: This sample includes further DNA sequences coding for the same CDR3. This chain joins TRBV9 and TRBJ2-5; the D gene is possibly TRBD2 (6 bases). Trimming stripped 0 bases from V and 5 bases from J, with 8 bases between. There are 13 residues in the CDR3. Germline CDR1 is SGDLS and CDR2 is YYNGEE. DNA for the CDR3: TGTGCCAGCAGCGTAGGAGGAGGGGAGACCCAGTACTTC. Translated, it gives CASSVGGGETQYF.

The rearrangement links TRBV7-9 to TRBJ2-7; 11 nucleotides align to TRBD1. This CDR3 region has 16 residues. Germline V lookup: CDR1 SEHNR, CDR2 FQNEAQ (reference sequence). J gave up 3 bases and V 4 bases, and 8 bases lay outside the gene matches. CDR3 coding DNA: TGTGCCAGCAGCTCTCAGGACAGGGGGCGGCTCTACGAGCAGTACTTC. Translated, it gives CASSSQDRGRLYEQYF.

The CDR3 loop reads CASSFSNSRSSGANVLTF. CDR3 DNA sequence: TGCGCCAGCAGCTTTAGTAACAGCCGAAGCTCTGGGGCCAACGTCCTGACTTTC. The chain joins TRBV5-1 to TRBJ2-6; D is unclear. The CDR3 totals 18 residues. With 2 bases removed from V and 0 bases from J, the gap between germline ends came to 15 bases. The germline V gene has CDR1 SGHRS and CDR2 YFSETQ.

This chain links TRBV10-3 with TRBJ2-2, with TRBD1 as a possible D gene (6 bases). CDR1 is ENHRY, CDR2 SYGVKD, per germline. The V end lost 3 bases, the J end lost 6 bases, and 11 bases lay between the germline ends. The CDR3 sequence is 14 residues long. In DNA, the CDR3 is TGTGCCATCAGTGATTCCGAGGGGGCCGGGGAGCTGTTTTTT. As protein: CAISDSEGAGELFF.

V gene TRBV19 combines with J gene TRBJ2-7, with TRBD2 as a possible D gene (6 bases). V was trimmed by 1 base and J by 2 bases, leaving 6 bases between them. CDR1 is LNHDA, CDR2 SQIVND, per germline (reference sequence). This CDR3 contains 13 residues. The CDR3: CASSIGLAYEQYF. The CDR3 region has the DNA TGTGCCAGTAGTATAGGACTAGCCTACGAGCAGTACTTC. The variable domain in full, completed from reference TRBV19 and TRBJ2-7, reads DGGITQSPKYLFRKEGQNVTLSCEQNLNHDAMYWYRQDPGQGLRLIYYSQIVNDFQKGDIAEGYSVSREKKESFPLTVTSAQKNPTAFYLCASSIGLAYEQYFGPGTRLTVT.

The genes are TRBV4-3 and TRBJ2-3, with D possibly TRBD2 on 6 matching bases. This CDR3 spans 17 amino acids. The V gene lost 1 base and the J gene lost 1 base, with 15 bases spanning the gap. Germline CDR1 LGHNA, CDR2 YSLEER. This chain's CDR3 is CASSQVSSGRGTDTQYF. CDR3 nucleotides: TGCGCCAGCAGCCAAGTGAGTAGCGGCAGGGGCACAGATACGCAGTATTTT.

The rearrangement uses TRBV5-4 and TRBJ2-7; 11 nucleotides line up with TRBD2. Germline values: CDR1 SGHNT, CDR2 YYREEE (reference sequence). The CDR3 loop spans 15 amino acids. J gave up 1 base and V 4 bases, and 4 bases lay outside the gene matches. The CDR3 loop is CASSQGLAVSYEQYF. CDR3 coding DNA: TGTGCCAGCAGCCAGGGACTAGCGGTTTCCTACGAGCAGTACTTC.

The chain couples TRBV7-8 to TRBJ2-5; 9 bases fit TRBD2. Per germline, CDR1 SGHVS and CDR2 FQNEAQ. This CDR3 contains 15 residues. The V and J ends lost 4 bases and 7 bases, in that order; junction bases with no gene match: 10. DNA of the CDR3: TGTGCCAGCAGCTCACTAGCGGGCCGCCTTCTGACCCAGTACTTC. Its translation: CASSSLAGRLLTQYF.

In this sample, this clone turned up once. The rearrangement links TRBV27 to TRBJ1-5; D is uncertain. Trimming pared 3 bases from V and 6 bases from J, leaving 9 bases between. In germline, CDR1 is MNHEY, CDR2 SMNVEV (reference sequence). The CDR3 has 13 amino acids. CDR3 loop: CASSFSGSQPQHF. The CDR3 DNA reads as TGTGCCAGCAGTTTTAGCGGGAGTCAGCCCCAGCATTTT.

This chain uses TRBV4-2 with TRBJ2-3; D gene unclear. Germline-derived CDR1 and CDR2 are LGHNA and YNFKEQ. The CDR3 has 15 amino acids. The V and J ends lost 0 bases and 6 bases respectively, with 13 bases between them. DNA of the CDR3: TGTGCCAGCAGCCAAGATAAGTCAGTGGTGGATACGCAGTATTTT. Its protein is CASSQDKSVVDTQYF.

The V and J genes are TRBV5-4 and TRBJ1-2; D ambiguous. V was pared by 4 bases and J by 3 bases, with 10 bases between. Germline V gene data show CDR1 as SGHNT and CDR2 as YYREEE (reference sequence). The CDR3 extends over 13 amino acids. CDR3 bases: TGTGCCAGCAGCCCGCGGAGCGACTATGGCTACACCTTC. Encoded protein: CASSPRSDYGYTF.

The chain carries TRBV5-1 and TRBJ2-2; weak D call: TRBD2 (6 bases). Trimming left V 5 bases short and J 5 bases short, with 19 bases between. Germline CDR1 and CDR2: SGHRS and YFSETQ. The CDR3 spans 16 residues. This CDR3 reads CASSSGSGSRTGELFF. The CDR3 region has the DNA TGCGCCAGCAGTAGTGGATCCGGGAGTCGGACCGGGGAGCTGTTTTTT.

The chain joins TRBV4-1 to TRBJ1-1, with D unclear. The CDR3 runs 16 residues. Germline CDR1 reads MGHRA; CDR2 reads YSYEKL. V shed 0 bases and J shed 1 base, with 12 bases lying between them. In DNA form, the CDR3 reads TGCGCCAGCAGCCAAGAGGAAGGGCGGGGGAACACTGAAGCTTTCTTT. Translating gives CASSQEEGRGNTEAFF.

The chain is built from TRBV19 and TRBJ1-1, with TRBD1 as a possible D gene (5 bases). The V end lost 5 bases, the J end lost 5 bases, and 21 bases lay between the germline ends. This CDR3 is 16 amino acids long. CDR1 and CDR2 from the germline V gene are LNHDA and SQIVND (reference sequence). The DNA for the CDR3 is TGTGCCAGTAGTCTCGGGTTACTGGAGGGGAAAACTGAAGCTTTCTTT. This encodes CASSLGLLEGKTEAFF.

The chain joins TRBV4-1 to TRBJ2-1; the D gene is possibly TRBD2 (5 bases). CDR1 is MGHRA, CDR2 YSYEKL, per germline. The CDR3 sequence is 16 residues long. The germline V and J ends were trimmed by 1 base and 1 base, with 11 bases remaining between them. CDR3: CASSQVSGSSYNEQFF. The CDR3 DNA reads as TGCGCCAGCAGCCAAGTAAGTGGGAGTTCCTACAATGAGCAGTTCTTC.

The chain is built from TRBV5-6 and TRBJ2-1; 7 nucleotides match TRBD2. Germline trimming cut 4 bases from V and 5 bases from J; bases unmatched to any gene: 9. Looked up from germline, CDR1 is SGHDT and CDR2 is YYEEEE. The CDR3 is 15 amino acids. Written as DNA, the CDR3 is TGTGCCAGCAGCGACATTCGGGACTACCACAATGAGCAGTTCTTC. Protein product: CASSDIRDYHNEQFF.

This clone appeared a single time. The J gene is TRBJ1-1, the V gene TRBV6-1, with D uncertain. Germline-derived CDR1 and CDR2 are MNHNS and SASEGT. The CDR3 is 12 residues long. The V and J ends lost 7 bases and 3 bases respectively, with 9 bases between them. CDR3 sequence: CASIPGDTEAFF. The CDR3 DNA sequence: TGTGCCAGCATTCCCGGGGACACTGAAGCTTTCTTT.

The gene calls are TRBV29-1 and TRBJ2-6; a possible D gene is TRBD1 (6 bases). The CDR3 has 16 residues. V was trimmed by 7 bases and J by 4 bases, leaving 20 bases between them. From germline, CDR1 is SQVTM and CDR2 ANQGSEA. The CDR3 sequence: CSASATGTSGANVLTF. As DNA, the CDR3 is TGCAGCGCCTCCGCCACAGGGACCTCAGGGGCCAACGTCCTGACTTTC.

The rearrangement joins TRBV10-2 to TRBJ2-7; 8 nucleotides align to TRBD2. V shed 7 bases, J shed 3 bases, and the junction held 8 bases outside the gene matches. CDR1 is WSHSY and CDR2 is SAAADI in the germline V gene. The CDR3 is made up of 14 amino acids. The CDR3 sequence: CASTGGHPDYEQYF. CDR3 DNA sequence: TGCGCCAGCACGGGAGGGCACCCAGACTACGAGCAGTACTTC.

The J gene is TRBJ1-1, the V gene TRBV11-2; 9 bases line up with TRBD1. V trimming: 4 bases; J trimming: 6 bases; junction bases outside the gene matches: 3. The CDR3 consists of 13 residues. In germline, CDR1 is SGHAT, CDR2 FQNNGV. Here the CDR3 reads CASSSDRGSEAFF. The DNA for the CDR3 is TGTGCCAGCAGCTCCGACAGGGGGTCTGAAGCTTTCTTT.